The 27 T cell receptor beta chains listed next were all sequenced from one sample in a study of T cell repertoires in cytomegalovirus infection. One entry per CDR3 protein results from TCRdb running MiXCR on the reads. In the table there are hundreds of thousands of distinct CDR3 sequences, 42% of which are singletons. These receptors have no known antigen. The sample in question was cultured PBMCs, obtained from culture after CMV antigen stimulation. The source of these receptors is a human donor in good health (CMV status not recorded). Some clones in this sample may be carry-over from other donors' samples.

J is TRBJ1-1 and V is TRBV12-3 or TRBV12-4; 8 bases map to TRBD1. The junction had 8 bases not matched to a gene; V was cut back by 6 bases and J by 5 bases. The CDR3 consists of 14 residues. The CDR3 DNA sequence: TGTGCCAGCAGCCCTACGACAGGGGTGACTGAAGCTTTCTTT. The encoded protein is CASSPTTGVTEAFF.

Only a few counts were recorded for this clonotype. The rearrangement links TRBV12-3 or TRBV12-4 to TRBJ1-2; 7 bases match TRBD1. The CDR3 runs to 14 residues. V shed 3 bases and J 0 bases; nucleotides not matched to a gene: 1. This chain's CDR3 is CASSLTGPNYGYTF. In DNA, the CDR3 is TGTGCCAGCAGTTTGACAGGGCCTAACTATGGCTACACCTTC.

This clonotype was counted between two and nine times. The J gene is TRBJ1-2, the V gene TRBV6-6; TRBD1 agrees at 10 bases. V lost 2 bases and J lost 8; bases outside the gene matches: 5. The CDR3 runs to 14 residues. Germline assignment: CDR1 MNHNY and CDR2 SVGAGI (reference sequence). For the CDR3, the DNA is TGTGCCAGCAGTTACGGACAGGGGGACCCCGGCTACACCTTC. Its translation: CASSYGQGDPGYTF.

The genes are TRBV5-8 and TRBJ2-3; D not certain. V lost 2 bases and J 4 bases, leaving 8 bases between the germline ends. The CDR3 covers 13 residues. The germline gives CDR1 SGHTS, CDR2 YDEGEE. The CDR3 sequence is CASSLPRADTQYF. CDR3 nucleotide sequence: TGTGCCAGCAGCTTACCCCGGGCAGATACGCAGTATTTT.

This clonotype was detected a few times. The chain carries TRBV6-2 or TRBV6-3 and TRBJ1-2, with 8 bases matching TRBD1. The CDR3 length is 14 residues. V trimming: 4 bases; J trimming: 4 bases; junction bases outside the gene matches: 5. Germline loops: CDR1 MNHEY, CDR2 SVGEGT. The CDR3 sequence: CASSSRDRSYGYTF. The CDR3 DNA reads as TGTGCCAGCAGTTCACGGGACAGGTCCTATGGCTACACCTTC.

A word on this clonotype: At one end the junction does not follow the germline gene, possibly because of a read error. The rearrangement joins TRBV7-2 to TRBJ2-1; unclear D gene. Germline lookup yields CDR1 SGHTA and CDR2 FQGNSA. This CDR3 has 15 residues. CDR3 loop: CASSLRTAHHNEQLF. As DNA, the CDR3 is TGTGCCAGCAGCTTAAGGACGGCCCATCACAATGAGCAGCTCTTC.

This clonotype was picked up a small number of times. The DNA of the CDR3 is TGTGCCAGCAGCTTTCCGGACAGTTTGTTCTTC. Translated: CASSFPDSLFF. This rearrangement joins TRBV28 to TRBJ2-1; perhaps TRBD1 as D (6 bases). From germline, CDR1 is MDHEN and CDR2 SYDVKM. The CDR3 contains 11 residues. Trimming took 6 bases from V and 15 from J, leaving 15 bases between them.

The chain uses TRBV6-2 or TRBV6-3 and TRBJ2-7, with 8 bases identical to TRBD1. V gave up 6 bases and J gave up 3 bases; unmatched junction bases: 7. The CDR3 length is 14 residues. The germline V gene encodes CDR1 MNHEY and CDR2 SVGEGT. Written as DNA, the CDR3 is TGTGCCAGCAGGACAGGGGCATCCCTCTACGAGCAGTACTTC. Protein product: CASRTGASLYEQYF.

The genes are TRBV12-3 or TRBV12-4 and TRBJ1-1; D is possibly TRBD1 (5 bases). The CDR3 is made up of 14 amino acids. Trimming shortened V by 1 base and J by 5 bases, and 11 bases separated the two germline ends. The CDR3 region is CASSLGPRDTEAFF. The CDR3 coding sequence is TGTGCCAGCAGTTTAGGACCCAGGGATACTGAAGCTTTCTTT.

V usage is TRBV7-2 and J usage is TRBJ2-1, with D tentatively TRBD1 or TRBD2 (5 bases each). This CDR3 region has 19 residues. V was trimmed by 5 bases and J by 0 bases, leaving 23 bases between them. Germline V gene sequence: CDR1 SGHTA, CDR2 FQGNSA. CDR3: CASSGRRVLAPSSYNEQFF. The CDR3 DNA is TGTGCCAGCAGCGGCCGCAGGGTCCTAGCTCCTAGCTCCTACAATGAGCAGTTCTTC.

This sequence joins TRBV7-6 and TRBJ1-4, with TRBD1 matching over 12 bases. The CDR3 covers 18 residues. Germline loops: CDR1 SGHVS, CDR2 FNYEAQ. Trimming cost V 0 bases and J 6 bases; bases outside gene matches: 8. Here the CDR3 DNA reads TGTGCCAGCAGCTTAGCGGGGACAGGGGGCACCCTGTATGAAAAACTGTTTTTT. Residues: CASSLAGTGGTLYEKLFF.

This clonotype was picked up a small number of times. The V call is TRBV7-8, the J call TRBJ1-5, with 8 nucleotides matching TRBD1. The CDR3 loop spans 14 amino acids. CDR1 and CDR2 from the germline V gene are SGHVS and FQNEAQ. Unmatched junction bases numbered 5, after V lost 3 bases and J lost 7 bases. The CDR3 loop is CASSFTTGDQPQHF. DNA of the CDR3: TGTGCCAGCAGCTTTACGACAGGGGACCAGCCCCAGCATTTT.

This clonotype was seen a few times. The J gene is TRBJ2-2, the V gene TRBV12-3 or TRBV12-4; 15 nucleotides line up with TRBD2. V shed 3 bases, J shed 7 bases, and the junction held 15 bases outside the gene matches. The CDR3 consists of 20 residues. The CDR3 DNA sequence: TGTGCCAGCAGTTTTCCGGGCCTCAGGACTAGCGGGGGGGCCATCGGGGAGCTGTTTTTT. It specifies CASSFPGLRTSGGAIGELFF.

The chain employs TRBV25-1 and TRBJ2-2, with no clear D. Trimming removed 6 bases from V and 8 bases from J, with 16 bases in between. The CDR3 loop spans 14 amino acids. Germline CDR1 MGHDK, CDR2 SYGVNS. The CDR3 loop reads CASRSYLESGELFF. In DNA, the CDR3 is TGTGCCAGCAGATCCTATTTGGAGTCGGGGGAGCTGTTTTTT.

This clonotype was counted only a few times. The V gene is TRBV6-2 or TRBV6-3, the J gene TRBJ2-1; TRBD2 is a possible D gene (6 bases). Germline lookup yields CDR1 MNHEY and CDR2 SVGEGT. The CDR3 consists of 16 residues. Trimming shortened V by 6 bases and J by 7 bases, and 22 bases separated the two germline ends. CDR3 nucleotide sequence: TGTGCCAGCAGCCGACTCCCCTCGGGAGCGTCGAATGAGCAGTTCTTC. It specifies CASSRLPSGASNEQFF.

The chain joins TRBV6-1 to TRBJ2-3; 8 bases agree with TRBD1. V dropped 10 bases and J dropped 6; count of bases not matched to a gene: 12. CDR1 is MNHNS, CDR2 SASEGT, per germline. The CDR3 loop spans 14 amino acids. In DNA, the CDR3 is TGTGCCACGCCTCGGGCAGGGGGCCCGGATACGCAGTATTTT. Translation gives CATPRAGGPDTQYF.

The V and J genes are TRBV3-1 and TRBJ2-3; TRBD1 or TRBD2 may be the D gene (7 bases each). This CDR3 spans 14 amino acids. V gave up 1 base and J gave up 8 bases, with 13 bases separating them. Per the germline V gene, CDR1 is LGHDT and CDR2 is YNNKEL (reference sequence). CDR3 nucleotides: TGTGCCAGCAGCCAAGCGGCAGGGGGGGGTACGCAGTATTTT. Protein product: CASSQAAGGGTQYF.

J is TRBJ2-2 and V is TRBV19, with 8 bases that match TRBD2. With 6 bases clipped from V and 9 bases from J, the junction kept 9 bases outside the gene matches. Germline V gene sequence: CDR1 LNHDA, CDR2 SQIVND (reference sequence). The CDR3 loop spans 14 amino acids. The CDR3 region has the DNA TGTGCCAGTAGCACCCTCCTAGCGGGCCGGGAGCTGTTTTTT. Translation gives CASSTLLAGRELFF.

This clonotype has just a few counts. The chain links TRBV7-2 to TRBJ2-7; TRBD1 or TRBD2 may be the D gene (5 bases each). This CDR3 region has 17 residues. Germline V gives CDR1 SGHTA, CDR2 FQGNSA. Trimming pared 5 bases from V and 4 bases from J, leaving 24 bases between. The CDR3 protein is CASSPAWSGRELYEQYF. The CDR3 coding sequence is TGTGCCAGCAGCCCGGCGTGGTCTGGCAGGGAGCTATACGAGCAGTACTTC.

This clonotype showed up just once. The chain combines TRBV7-6 with TRBJ2-7; 7 nucleotides align to TRBD2. Per the germline V gene, CDR1 is SGHVS and CDR2 is FNYEAQ. The CDR3 is 14 residues long. The junction had 4 bases not matched to a gene; V was cut back by 5 bases and J by 0 bases. For the CDR3, the DNA is TGTGCCAGCAGCCACGGGGGGTCCTCCTACGAGCAGTACTTC. Encoded protein: CASSHGGSSYEQYF.

This clonotype was picked up a small number of times. This chain joins TRBV28 and TRBJ2-1, with TRBD2 matching 13 bases. V lost 5 bases, J lost 8 bases, and 9 bases stayed unmatched. In germline, CDR1 is MDHEN, CDR2 SYDVKM. This CDR3 is built from 16 residues. CDR3 in DNA: TGTGCCAGCAGTCTTTGGGGACTAGCGGGGAGGCATGAGCAGTTCTTC. It is translated as CASSLWGLAGRHEQFF.

This chain uses TRBV4-3 with TRBJ2-3, with 8 bases fitting TRBD2. In germline, CDR1 is LGHNA, CDR2 YSLEER. Unmatched junction bases numbered 4, after V lost 3 bases and J lost 2 bases. The CDR3 extends over 15 amino acids. For the CDR3, the DNA is TGCGCCAGCAGCCATCGCGGGAGGCCCACAGATACGCAGTATTTT. Translation: CASSHRGRPTDTQYF.

The chain uses TRBV7-9 and TRBJ2-5, with D unclear. V lost 5 bases, J lost 1 base, and 8 bases lay in between. The CDR3 has 13 amino acids. CDR1 SEHNR and CDR2 FQNEAQ come from the germline V gene (reference sequence). CDR3 in amino acids: CASSRSSQETQYF. CDR3 in DNA: TGTGCCAGCAGCCGGTCCTCCCAAGAGACCCAGTACTTC.

The V call is TRBV12-3 or TRBV12-4, the J call TRBJ1-2, with D tentatively TRBD1 (5 bases). CDR3 size: 14 residues. Deletions cut 5 bases from V and 3 bases from J, with 13 bases between. The CDR3 bases are TGTGCCAGCAGTGTGAGTCAGGGACACTATGGCTACACCTTC. This sequence encodes CASSVSQGHYGYTF.

This chain's CDR3 is CASSIGAGMNTEAFF. Here the CDR3 DNA reads TGTGCCAGTAGTATTGGTGCAGGAATGAACACTGAAGCTTTCTTT. V is TRBV19 and J is TRBJ1-1; D is uncertain. Looked up from germline, CDR1 is LNHDA and CDR2 is SQIVND (reference sequence). The V end lost 3 bases, the J end lost 0 bases, and 11 bases lay between the germline ends. This CDR3 contains 15 residues.

A few counts support this clonotype. This chain connects TRBV7-2 to TRBJ2-1; D unclear. This CDR3 spans 11 amino acids. Germline CDR1 SGHTA, CDR2 FQGNSA. The V gene lost 5 bases and the J gene lost 9 bases, with 8 bases spanning the gap. The CDR3 loop is CASSKQGEQFF. In nucleotides, the CDR3 is TGTGCCAGCAGCAAGCAAGGTGAGCAGTTCTTC.

This CDR3 reads CANGTSGQETQYF. The CDR3 region has the DNA TGTGCCAACGGGACTAGCGGGCAAGAGACCCAGTACTTC. This rearrangement joins TRBV6-8 to TRBJ2-5, with 12 bases that match TRBD2. The CDR3 covers 13 residues. CDR1 MNHGY and CDR2 SAAAGT come from the germline V gene. After removal of 10 bases from V and 2 bases from J, the junction contained 2 bases not matched to a gene.